These T cell receptor beta chains were read from a single sample in a study of control samples from healthy donors and cancer patients. Using immunoSEQ multiplex PCR, the repertoire was profiled, and TCRdb retains in-frame clones only, with some absent. The sample lists fewer than 250,000 clones; about 91% were seen once. What was sequenced was blood. These receptors were taken from a man aged 25 to 40 in good health. The CDR3 runs from the conserved cysteine through the conserved F or W. A D gene is named only where the DNA matches it firmly. The listing skips clone size in some rows; elsewhere it reads once, few, many or a size class.

>NA|TRBV7-2|NA|18|TRBJ1-6
CASSLGRRMGSYNSPLHF
TGTGCCAGCAGCTTAGGGCGGAGAATGGGCTCCTATAATTCACCCCTCCACTTT
>NA|TRBV10-3|NA|12|TRBJ1-1
CAISDRQQKTFF
TGTGCCATCAGTGACAGACAGCAAAAGACTTTCTTT
>NA|TRBV2|NA|12|TRBJ1-2
CASSDLYYGYTF
TGTGCCAGCAGTGATTTGTACTATGGCTACACCTTC
>NA|TRBV2|TRBD1|14|TRBJ1-1
CASSIRQGYTEAFF
TGTGCCAGCAGTATCCGACAGGGATACACTGAAGCTTTCTTT
>NA|TRBV29-1|NA|15|TRBJ2-1
CSAMIAGTENNEQFF
TGCAGCGCAATGATCGCGGGGACAGAGAACAATGAGCAGTTCTTC
>few|TRBV19|TRBD1|15|TRBJ2-2
CASSIGQGFAGELFF
TGTGCCAGTAGTATAGGACAGGGATTTGCCGGGGAGCTGTTTTTT
>NA|TRBV2|NA|14|TRBJ1-1
CARRFKDRIGKAFF
TGTGCCAGGCGGTTCAAGGACCGGATTGGGAAAGCTTTCTTT
>NA|TRBV5-1|NA|15|TRBJ2-1
CASSRGPEKGNEQFF
TGCGCCAGCAGCCGGGGACCGGAGAAAGGGAATGAGCAGTTCTTC
>NA|TRBV5-1|NA|14|TRBJ1-1
CASSFQGRNTEAFF
TGCGCCAGCAGTTTCCAGGGACGGAACACTGAAGCTTTCTTT
>few|TRBV10-1|TRBD1|18|TRBJ1-6
CASTSGTGKNSYNSPLHF
TGCGCCAGCACCTCCGGGACAGGTAAAAACTCCTATAATTCACCCCTCCACTTT
>NA|TRBV6-6|NA|15|TRBJ1-6
CASSYAGRDNSPLHF
TGTGCCAGCAGTTACGCGGGGCGGGATAATTCACCCCTCCACTTT
>NA|TRBV7-2|TRBD1|15|TRBJ2-1
CASSRDRGSYNEQFF
TGTGCCAGCAGCCGGGACAGGGGCTCATACAATGAGCAGTTCTTC
>few|TRBV29-1|TRBD1|16|TRBJ1-3
CSVGQGVSDSGNTIYF
TGCAGCGTTGGACAGGGGGTCTCAGATTCTGGAAACACCATATATTTT
>NA|TRBV15|TRBD1|16|TRBJ2-3
CATSRDGGQGSDTQYF
TGTGCCACCAGCAGAGATGGGGGACAGGGGTCAGATACGCAGTATTTT
>NA|TRBV30|NA|11|TRBJ1-1
CAWSVNTEAFF
TGTGCCTGGAGTGTAAACACTGAAGCTTTCTTT
>NA|TRBV27|NA|16|TRBJ1-1
CASRSGLGGPNTEAFF
TGTGCCAGCAGATCCGGGTTAGGGGGGCCCAACACTGAAGCTTTCTTT
>NA|TRBV5-1|NA|14|TRBJ1-1
CASSSSGYDTEAFF
TGCGCCAGCAGCTCCTCAGGGTATGACACTGAAGCTTTCTTT
>NA|TRBV6-5|NA|15|TRBJ1-2
CASSSTTASFDGYTF
TGTGCCAGCAGTTCTACGACAGCCTCCTTTGATGGCTACACCTTC
>NA|TRBV10-1|NA|14|TRBJ1-2
CASSICLGFYGYTF
TGCGCCAGCAGCATCTGTCTGGGATTCTATGGCTACACCTTC
>NA|TRBV20-1|NA|17|TRBJ1-2
CSASTAWKRSGNYGYTF
TGCAGTGCTAGTACGGCGTGGAAGCGGTCCGGAAACTATGGCTACACCTTC
>NA|TRBV28|NA|11|TRBJ1-4
CASSLKEKLFF
TGTGCCAGCAGTTTAAAGGAAAAACTGTTTTTT
>NA|TRBV5-1|TRBD1|12|TRBJ1-1
CASGTGDTEAFF
TGCGCCAGCGGGACAGGGGACACTGAAGCTTTCTTT
>NA|TRBV29-1|NA|19|TRBJ2-1
CSVELTLQSGTRIYNEQFF
TGCAGCGTTGAGTTGACCCTGCAGTCCGGGACTCGAATATACAATGAGCAGTTCTTC
>NA|TRBV2|TRBD1|16|TRBJ1-6
CASREGQGGDYSPLHF
TGTGCCAGCAGGGAGGGACAGGGTGGGGACTATTCACCCCTCCACTTT
>NA|TRBV6-5|NA|15|TRBJ1-6
CASTAGDGWNSPLHF
TGTGCCAGCACTGCGGGGGACGGTTGGAATTCACCCCTCCACTTT
>NA|TRBV19|TRBD1|18|TRBJ2-6
CASKYPPGQDSGANVLTF
TGTGCCAGTAAATATCCCCCTGGACAGGACTCTGGGGCCAACGTCCTGACTTTC
>once|TRBV7-8|TRBD2|16|TRBJ2-3
CASSPGTSGGTDTQYF
TGTGCCAGCAGCCCCGGGACTAGCGGAGGCACAGATACGCAGTATTTT
>NA|TRBV19|NA|14|TRBJ1-1
CASSIFRMNTEAFF
TGTGCCAGTAGTATTTTCCGGATGAACACTGAAGCTTTCTTT
>NA|TRBV19|TRBD1|15|TRBJ1-1
CASSSLQGASSEAFF
TGTGCCAGTAGTTCCCTACAGGGGGCGAGCAGTGAAGCTTTCTTT
>NA|TRBV29-1|TRBD1|14|TRBJ1-2
CSVALPPPQGSYTF
TGCAGCGTTGCATTACCCCCTCCACAGGGGAGCTACACCTTC
>NA|TRBV6-1|NA|13|TRBJ1-2
CASSERDFYGYTF
TGTGCCAGCAGTGAAAGGGACTTCTATGGCTACACCTTC
>NA|TRBV7-9|TRBD1|14|TRBJ1-2
CASSFPDRALGYTF
TGTGCCAGCAGCTTTCCCGACAGGGCCCTTGGCTACACCTTC
>NA|TRBV5-1|NA|12|TRBJ1-2
CASSLGQDGYTF
TGCGCCAGCAGCTTGGGACAGGATGGCTACACCTTC
>NA|TRBV28|NA|14|TRBJ1-3
CASSIGYSGNTIYF
TGTGCCAGCAGTATCGGGTACTCTGGAAACACCATATATTTT
>NA|TRBV9|TRBD1|14|TRBJ1-6
CASSTGTGNSPLHF
TGTGCCAGCAGTACCGGGACAGGGAATTCACCCCTCCACTTT
>NA|TRBV7-8|NA|12|TRBJ2-7
CASSPYSYEQYF
TGTGCCAGCAGTCCCTATTCCTACGAGCAGTACTTC
>few|TRBV4-1|TRBD1|15|TRBJ2-1
CASSQLTGGTNEQFF
TGCGCCAGCAGCCAACTAACAGGGGGCACAAATGAGCAGTTCTTC
>NA|TRBV6-5|NA|13|TRBJ2-1
CASRKLGGNEQFF
TGTGCCAGCCGAAAGCTAGGTGGCAATGAGCAGTTCTTC
>NA|TRBV2|NA|12|TRBJ1-6
CASSESGQRLHF
TGTGCCAGCAGTGAATCTGGGCAACGCCTCCACTTT
>once|TRBV7-9|TRBD1|16|TRBJ2-7
CASSHQRGQGSYEQYF
TGTGCCAGCAGCCATCAAAGGGGACAGGGCTCCTACGAGCAGTACTTC
>NA|TRBV7-9|TRBD1|15|TRBJ2-5
CASSRKTGGQETQYF
TGTGCCAGCAGCCGAAAGACAGGGGGTCAAGAGACCCAGTACTTC
>few|TRBV9|TRBD1|15|TRBJ1-4
CASSASGGVREKLFF
TGTGCCAGCAGCGCTTCAGGGGGCGTCCGGGAAAAACTGTTTTTT
>NA|TRBV13|NA|14|TRBJ1-6
CASSFDRDNSPLHF
TGTGCCAGCAGCTTCGACAGAGATAATTCACCCCTCCACTTT
>NA|TRBV27|NA|14|TRBJ1-5
CASSLTGHNQPQHF
TGTGCCAGTTCCTTGACGGGTCACAATCAGCCCCAGCATTTT
>NA|TRBV6-5|NA|11|TRBJ1-1
CASGERTEAFF
TGTGCCAGCGGAGAACGCACTGAAGCTTTCTTT
>NA|TRBV5-1|TRBD1|13|TRBJ1-2
CASSAQGGHGYTF
TGCGCCAGCAGCGCTCAGGGGGGCCATGGCTACACCTTC
>NA|TRBV5-6|TRBD1|18|TRBJ2-1
CASSRPGQGTPDYNEQFF
TGTGCCAGCAGCCGACCAGGACAGGGAACGCCTGACTACAATGAGCAGTTCTTC
>NA|TRBV7-8|NA|14|TRBJ1-1
CASSSLEGDTEAFF
TGTGCCAGCAGCTCGCTAGAGGGAGACACTGAAGCTTTCTTT
>NA|TRBV12-5|TRBD2|16|TRBJ2-3
CASGFHLAASTDTQYF
TGTGCTAGTGGTTTCCATCTAGCGGCTAGCACAGATACGCAGTATTTT